The 16 T cell receptor beta chains below were found in one sample sequenced in a study of cytomegalovirus exposure and HLA in healthy donors. Sequencing was performed with immunoSEQ multiplex PCR; in TCRdb, only in-frame clones are kept and a portion is missing. Of fewer than 85,000 clones in the sample, 94% are singletons; the top ten hold 0.6% to 0.8%. Sequenced material: PBMCs. These TCRs come from a woman younger than 35 in good health and CMV-seronegative.

The genes are TRBV10-2 and TRBJ1-6; D may be TRBD1 (5 bases). In germline, CDR1 is WSHSY, CDR2 SAAADI. With 11 bases removed from V and 10 bases from J, the gap between germline ends came to 9 bases. This CDR3 is 10 amino acids long. The CDR3 protein is CASGGSPLHF. CDR3 nucleotide sequence: TGCGCCTCGGGGGGGTCACCCCTCCACTTT.

Only a few counts were recorded for this clone. The rearrangement links TRBV5-1 to TRBJ1-1; 7 bases match TRBD1. This CDR3 comprises 14 residues. Germline trimming cut 0 bases from V and 7 bases from J; bases unmatched to any gene: 6. Per germline, CDR1 SGHRS and CDR2 YFSETQ. CDR3 sequence (DNA): TGCGCCAGCAGCTTGGGGCAGGGGGTGTTTGAAGCTTTCTTT. Its protein product is CASSLGQGVFEAFF.

The V gene is TRBV30, the J gene TRBJ1-2; D call uncertain. The CDR3 spans 12 residues. Germline CDR1 and CDR2: GTSNPN and SVGIG (reference sequence). V was pared by 5 bases and J by 8 bases, with 15 bases between. CDR3 nucleotides: TGTGCCTGGGCGGACTTACGGGGAGGCTACACCTTC. Translated: CAWADLRGGYTF.

The rearrangement uses TRBV18 and TRBJ1-2; unclear D gene. Trimming removed 6 bases at V and 6 bases at J, with 11 bases between. CDR3 length equals 12 residues. CDR1 is KGHSH and CDR2 is LQKENI in the germline V gene. The CDR3 region is CASSLDSNGYTF. CDR3 DNA sequence: TGTGCCAGCTCCCTAGACTCGAATGGCTACACCTTC. The full variable domain, its missing parts supplied by reference TRBV18 and TRBJ1-2, is NAGVMQNPRHLVRRRGQEARLRCSPMKGHSHVYWYRQLPEEGLKFMVYLQKENIIDESGMPKERFSAEFPKEGPSILRIQQVVRGDSAAYFCASSLDSNGYTFGSGTRLTVV.

This clone was observed once. V is TRBV9 and J is TRBJ2-1; D might be TRBD2 (5 bases). V dropped 0 bases and J dropped 7 bases, with 14 bases sitting between them. This CDR3 has 15 residues. In germline, CDR1 is SGDLS, CDR2 YYNGEE. The CDR3 nucleotides are TGTGCCAGCAGCGTAGTGGGGTTAACGGGGAATGAGCAGTTCTTC. It specifies CASSVVGLTGNEQFF.

The chain combines TRBV15 with TRBJ1-3, with 11 positions matching TRBD1. In germline, CDR1 is LNHNV, CDR2 YYDKDF (reference sequence). J lost 2 bases, V lost 1 base, and 1 base had no gene match. The CDR3 consists of 16 residues. CDR3 sequence (DNA): TGTGCCACCAGCAGAGGGGACAGGGGGACTGGAAACACCATATATTTT. Its translation: CATSRGDRGTGNTIYF.

This sequence joins TRBV19 and TRBJ1-3, with D possibly TRBD1 on 5 matching bases. V lost 5 bases, J lost 0 bases, and 8 bases lay in between. Germline-derived CDR1 and CDR2 are LNHDA and SQIVND (reference sequence). The CDR3 runs 14 residues. The CDR3 bases are TGTGCCAGTAGTGACGACAGCTCTGGAAACACCATATATTTT. It yields the protein CASSDDSSGNTIYF.

This sequence joins TRBV18 and TRBJ2-6, with 7 bases lining up with TRBD2. The germline gives CDR1 KGHSH, CDR2 LQKENI. V gave up 2 bases and J gave up 1 base; unmatched junction bases: 8. This CDR3 has 18 residues. CDR3 sequence (DNA): TGTGCCAGCTCACCAGCCAGAGCGGGAAAATCTGGGGCCAACGTCCTGACTTTC. Its translation is CASSPARAGKSGANVLTF.

The CDR3 here is CASSLAGAGGRGYTF. In nucleotides, the CDR3 is TGTGCCAGCAGCTTAGCGGGGGCAGGGGGACGTGGCTACACCTTC. V gene TRBV7-2 combines with J gene TRBJ1-2; 7 nucleotides align to TRBD1. The CDR3 is made up of 15 amino acids. Germline V gives CDR1 SGHTA, CDR2 FQGNSA. V lost 0 bases, J lost 7 bases, and 8 bases stayed unmatched. The complete variable domain, with remaining parts taken from reference TRBV7-2 and TRBJ1-2, reads GAGVSQSPSNKVTEKGKDVELRCDPISGHTALYWYRQSLGQGLEFLIYFQGNSAPDKSGLPSDRFSAERTGGSVSTLTIQRTQQEDSAVYLCASSLAGAGGRGYTFGSGTRLTVV.

This clone was seen once. This chain connects TRBV5-1 to TRBJ1-1; 9 positions match TRBD1. The CDR3 loop spans 13 amino acids. The germline V gene encodes CDR1 SGHRS and CDR2 YFSETQ. J was trimmed by 10 bases and V by 4 bases; bases with no gene match: 8. The CDR3 sequence: CASSPGTGSRAFF. The CDR3 DNA follows: TGCGCCAGCAGCCCGGGGACAGGGTCTAGAGCTTTCTTT.

V and J are TRBV29-1 and TRBJ2-7; TRBD1 agrees at 7 bases. Trimming at V came to 2 bases and at J to 0 bases, leaving 4 bases not matched to a gene. Germline V gives CDR1 SQVTM, CDR2 ANQGSEA. The CDR3 has 14 residues. The CDR3 loop is CSVETTGASYEQYF. The CDR3 nucleotides are TGCAGCGTTGAAACAACAGGGGCCTCCTACGAGCAGTACTTC.

The sample holds a few counts of this clone. The V and J genes are TRBV9 and TRBJ2-7; possible D gene TRBD2, 6 bases. Germline V gene data show CDR1 as SGDLS and CDR2 as YYNGEE. V was pared by 1 base and J by 7 bases, with 12 bases between. The CDR3 has 13 residues. CDR3 region: CASSVFRAGEQYF. The CDR3 nucleotides are TGTGCCAGCAGCGTATTCAGGGCGGGGGAGCAGTACTTC.

The chain employs TRBV5-4 and TRBJ1-2; TRBD1 matches 7 bases. Germline V gene lookup returns CDR1 SGHNT and CDR2 YYREEE (reference sequence). V lost 4 bases to trimming and J lost 6 bases; unmatched junction nucleotides: 6. The CDR3 consists of 13 residues. The CDR3 here is CASSPQGWNGYTF. CDR3 in DNA: TGTGCCAGCAGCCCACAGGGGTGGAATGGCTACACCTTC.

The V call is TRBV19, the J call TRBJ2-3; tentatively, D is TRBD2 (7 bases). Per germline, CDR1 LNHDA and CDR2 SQIVND (reference sequence). Trimming pared 1 base from V and 4 bases from J, leaving 15 bases between. This CDR3 is built from 16 residues. This CDR3 reads CASSIGGGRVADTQYF. In nucleotides, the CDR3 is TGTGCCAGTAGTATAGGGGGGGGCAGGGTGGCAGATACGCAGTATTTT.

The rearrangement joins TRBV4-3 to TRBJ1-4; a weak D match, TRBD1 (5 bases). The V gene's germline CDR1 is LGHNA and CDR2 YSLEER. The CDR3 runs 15 residues. Trimming took off 2 bases at V and 6 bases at J, with 13 bases between the two ends. The CDR3 DNA sequence: TGCGCCAGCAGCCAAAGGGCAGGGTTGGATGAAAAACTGTTTTTT. As protein: CASSQRAGLDEKLFF.

The J gene is TRBJ2-7, the V gene TRBV27; perhaps TRBD2 as D (5 bases). The V end was cut by 5 bases, the J end by 4 bases, with 18 bases between. CDR1 and CDR2 from the germline V gene are MNHEY and SMNVEV (reference sequence). CDR3 length: 15 residues. CDR3 in amino acids: CASSINRDHLYEQYF. The CDR3 nucleotides are TGTGCCAGCAGTATAAACCGGGATCACCTTTACGAGCAGTACTTC.